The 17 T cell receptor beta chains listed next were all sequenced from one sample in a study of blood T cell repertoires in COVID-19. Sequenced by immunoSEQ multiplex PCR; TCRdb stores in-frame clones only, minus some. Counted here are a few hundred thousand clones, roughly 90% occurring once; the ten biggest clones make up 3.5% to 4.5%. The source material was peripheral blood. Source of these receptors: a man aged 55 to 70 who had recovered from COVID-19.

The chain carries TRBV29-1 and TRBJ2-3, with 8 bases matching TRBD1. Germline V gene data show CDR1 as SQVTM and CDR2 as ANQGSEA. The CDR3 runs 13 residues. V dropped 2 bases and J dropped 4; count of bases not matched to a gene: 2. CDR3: CSVERTGPDTQYF. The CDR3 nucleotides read TGCAGCGTTGAACGGACAGGGCCAGATACGCAGTATTTT.

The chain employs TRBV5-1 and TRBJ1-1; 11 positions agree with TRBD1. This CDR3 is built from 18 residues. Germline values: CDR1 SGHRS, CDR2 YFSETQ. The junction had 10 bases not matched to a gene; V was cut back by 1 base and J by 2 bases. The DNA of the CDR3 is TGCGCCAGCAGCTTGCCCCCGGGACAGGGGGAAGCTAACACTGAAGCTTTCTTT. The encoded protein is CASSLPPGQGEANTEAFF.

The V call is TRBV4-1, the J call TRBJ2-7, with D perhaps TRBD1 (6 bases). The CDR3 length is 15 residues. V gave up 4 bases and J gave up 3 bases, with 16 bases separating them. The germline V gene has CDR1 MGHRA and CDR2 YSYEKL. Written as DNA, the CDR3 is TGCGCCAGCAGCCCTACGGACAGAGAATACTACGAGCAGTACTTC. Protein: CASSPTDREYYEQYF.

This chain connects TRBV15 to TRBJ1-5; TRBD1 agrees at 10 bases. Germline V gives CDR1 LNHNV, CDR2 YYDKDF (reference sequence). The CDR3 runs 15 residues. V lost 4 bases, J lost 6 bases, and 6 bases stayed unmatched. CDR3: CATSKRQGATQPQHF. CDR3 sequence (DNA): TGTGCCACCAGCAAAAGACAGGGGGCAACTCAGCCCCAGCATTTT.

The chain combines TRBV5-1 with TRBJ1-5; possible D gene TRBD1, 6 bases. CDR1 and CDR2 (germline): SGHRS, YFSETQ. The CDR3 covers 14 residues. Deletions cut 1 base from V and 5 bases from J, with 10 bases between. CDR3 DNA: TGCGCCAGCAGCTTGACAGGGTGGGATCAGCCCCAGCATTTT. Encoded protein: CASSLTGWDQPQHF.

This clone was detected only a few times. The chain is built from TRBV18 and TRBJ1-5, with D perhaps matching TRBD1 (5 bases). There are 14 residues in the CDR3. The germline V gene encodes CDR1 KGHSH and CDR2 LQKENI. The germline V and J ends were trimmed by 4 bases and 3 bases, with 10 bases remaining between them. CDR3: CASSLQVNNQPQHF. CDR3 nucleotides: TGTGCCAGCTCACTACAGGTGAACAATCAGCCCCAGCATTTT.

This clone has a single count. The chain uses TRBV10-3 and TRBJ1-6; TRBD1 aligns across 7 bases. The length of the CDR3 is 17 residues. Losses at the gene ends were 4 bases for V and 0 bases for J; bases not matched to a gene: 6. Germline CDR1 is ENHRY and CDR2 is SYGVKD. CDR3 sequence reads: CAISAADRSSYNSPLHF. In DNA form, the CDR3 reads TGTGCCATCAGTGCGGCGGACAGGAGCTCCTATAATTCACCCCTCCACTTT.

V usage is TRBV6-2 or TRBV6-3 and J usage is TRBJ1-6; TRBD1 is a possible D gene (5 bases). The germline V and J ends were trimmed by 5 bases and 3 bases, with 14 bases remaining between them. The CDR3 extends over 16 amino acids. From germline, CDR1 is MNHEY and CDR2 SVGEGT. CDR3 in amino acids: CASSRQLPDYNSPLHF. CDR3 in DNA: TGTGCCAGCAGTCGACAGTTACCGGACTATAATTCACCCCTCCACTTT.

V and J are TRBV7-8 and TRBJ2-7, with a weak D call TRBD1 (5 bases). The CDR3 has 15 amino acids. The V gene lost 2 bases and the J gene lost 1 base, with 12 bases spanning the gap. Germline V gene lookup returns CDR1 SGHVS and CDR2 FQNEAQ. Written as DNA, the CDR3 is TGTGCCAGCAGCTTAACTAACCAGGGTTCCTACGAGCAGTACTTC. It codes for CASSLTNQGSYEQYF.

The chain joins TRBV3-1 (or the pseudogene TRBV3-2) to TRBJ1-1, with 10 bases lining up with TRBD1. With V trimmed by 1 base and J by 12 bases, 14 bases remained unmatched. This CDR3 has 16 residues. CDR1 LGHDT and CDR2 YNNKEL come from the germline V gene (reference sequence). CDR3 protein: CASSQGFPDRGGSSFF. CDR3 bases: TGTGCCAGCAGCCAAGGGTTCCCGGACAGGGGGGGATCTTCTTTCTTT.

The CDR3: CAISVVAGTYEQYF. The CDR3 DNA is TGTGCCATCAGTGTTGTGGCAGGGACATACGAGCAGTACTTC. This chain links TRBV10-3 with TRBJ2-7, with D tentatively TRBD1 (6 bases). Looked up from germline, CDR1 is ENHRY and CDR2 is SYGVKD. The length of the CDR3 is 14 residues. V was cut by 4 bases and J by 4 bases, with 14 bases left in between.

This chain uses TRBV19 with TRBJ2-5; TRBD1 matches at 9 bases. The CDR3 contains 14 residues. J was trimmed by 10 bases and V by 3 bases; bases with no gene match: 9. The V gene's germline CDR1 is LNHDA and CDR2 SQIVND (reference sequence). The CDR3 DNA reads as TGTGCCAGTAGTATTAAAACAGGGGGCGCCGTCCAGTACTTC. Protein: CASSIKTGGAVQYF.

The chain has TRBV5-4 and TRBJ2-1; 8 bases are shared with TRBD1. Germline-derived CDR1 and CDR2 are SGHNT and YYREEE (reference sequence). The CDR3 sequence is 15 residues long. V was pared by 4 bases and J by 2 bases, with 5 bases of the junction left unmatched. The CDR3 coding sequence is TGTGCCAGCAGCCAAAGGGACAGGACCTACAATGAGCAGTTCTTC. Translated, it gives CASSQRDRTYNEQFF. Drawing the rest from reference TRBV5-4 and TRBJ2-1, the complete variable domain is ETGVTQSPTHLIKTRGQQVTLRCSSQSGHNTVSWYQQALGQGPQFIFQYYREEENGRGNFPPRFSGLQFPNYSSELNVNALELDDSALYLCASSQRDRTYNEQFFGPGTRLTVL.

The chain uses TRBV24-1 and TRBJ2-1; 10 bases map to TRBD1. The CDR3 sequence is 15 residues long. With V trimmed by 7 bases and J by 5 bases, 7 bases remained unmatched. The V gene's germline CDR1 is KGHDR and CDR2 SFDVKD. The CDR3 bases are TGTGCCACCAGCACTGGGACAGGGGTTAACAATGAGCAGTTCTTC. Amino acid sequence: CATSTGTGVNNEQFF.

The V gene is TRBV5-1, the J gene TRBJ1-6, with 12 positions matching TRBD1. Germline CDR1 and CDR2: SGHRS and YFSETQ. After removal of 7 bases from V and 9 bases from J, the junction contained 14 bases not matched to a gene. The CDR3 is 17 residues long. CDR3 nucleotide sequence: TGCGCCAGCGCCGGGACAGGGGGCGCGGGAGGCACTTCACCCCTCCACTTT. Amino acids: CASAGTGGAGGTSPLHF.

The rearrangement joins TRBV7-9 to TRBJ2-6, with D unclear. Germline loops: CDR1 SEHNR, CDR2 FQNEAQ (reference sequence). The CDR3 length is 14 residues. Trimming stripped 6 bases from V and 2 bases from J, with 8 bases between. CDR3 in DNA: TGTGCCAGCAGATCGGTAACTGGGGCCAACGTCCTGACTTTC. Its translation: CASRSVTGANVLTF.

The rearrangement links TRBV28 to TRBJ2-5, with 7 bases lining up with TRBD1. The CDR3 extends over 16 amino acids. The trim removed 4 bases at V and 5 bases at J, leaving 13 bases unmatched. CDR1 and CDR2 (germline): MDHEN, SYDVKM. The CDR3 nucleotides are TGTGCCAGCAGTTCCCTGCGCCGGACAGGTCGGGAGACCCAGTACTTC. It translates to CASSSLRRTGRETQYF.